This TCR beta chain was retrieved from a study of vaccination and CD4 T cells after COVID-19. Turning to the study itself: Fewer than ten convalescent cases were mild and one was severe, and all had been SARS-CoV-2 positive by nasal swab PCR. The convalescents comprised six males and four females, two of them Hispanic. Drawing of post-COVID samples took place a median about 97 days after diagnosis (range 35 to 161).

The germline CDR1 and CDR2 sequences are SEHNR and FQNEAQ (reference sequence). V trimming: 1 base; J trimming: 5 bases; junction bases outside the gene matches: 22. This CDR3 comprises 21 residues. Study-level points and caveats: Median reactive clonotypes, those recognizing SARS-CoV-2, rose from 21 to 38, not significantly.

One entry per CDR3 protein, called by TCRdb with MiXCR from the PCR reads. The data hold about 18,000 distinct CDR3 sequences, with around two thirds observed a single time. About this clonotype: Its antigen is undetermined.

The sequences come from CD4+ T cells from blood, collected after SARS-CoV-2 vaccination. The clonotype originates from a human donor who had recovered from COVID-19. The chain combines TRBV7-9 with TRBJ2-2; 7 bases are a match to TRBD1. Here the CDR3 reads CASSLGPRRDPHRGGTGELFF. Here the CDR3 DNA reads TGTGCCAGCAGCTTAGGGCCCCGGCGTGACCCCCACAGGGGTGGAACCGGGGAGCTGTTTTTT.